The clone carrying this TCR beta chain has only one observation. Germline lookup yields CDR1 GTSNPN and CDR2 SVGIG (reference sequence). V was trimmed by 2 bases and J by 3 bases, leaving 10 bases between them. The CDR3 runs 14 residues. The sample belongs to a study of blood T cell repertoires in COVID-19. Participants came from around 25 US areas, aged roughly 18 to 95 years. The method was immunoSEQ multiplex PCR; TCRdb's version includes in-frame clones alone and lacks a portion of them. In the table there are hundreds of thousands of clones, approximately 88% of which are singletons. The sequencing input was PBMCs or T cells enriched from blood (not recorded which). The sequence was obtained from a woman aged 25 to 45 with acute COVID-19. V usage is TRBV30 and J usage is TRBJ2-2, with D uncertain. The CDR3 here is CAWSLRQDTGELFF. CDR3 DNA sequence: TGTGCCTGGAGTCTCAGACAAGACACCGGGGAGCTGTTTTTT.